The entry below gives a single T cell receptor beta chain sequence along with its context. The target antigen is unknown. The sample is drawn from a study of OX40 agonist ivuxolimab in advanced cancers. Produced via immunoSEQ multiplex PCR; TCRdb's table is partial and in-frame only. The table lists nearly 80,000 clones, 70% to 85% of them singletons, with over 0.4% in the top ten. CDR3 length: 14 residues. The germline V gene has CDR1 GTSNPN and CDR2 SVGIG (reference sequence). V was cut by 2 bases and J by 6 bases, with 14 bases left in between. General study results and limits: At 0.1 to 3.0 mg/kg, clonal expansion of CD4+ and CD8+ blood T cells had occurred by week 6. Partial responders receiving 0.1-3.0 mg/kg showed among the lowest clonal expansion.

This TCR derives from an adult with an advanced solid tumor such as melanoma, head and neck, liver or kidney cancer. The sample here was CD4+ or CD8+ T cells sorted from blood, taken in a trial of the OX40 agonist ivuxolimab. The chain is built from TRBV30 and TRBJ2-1; TRBD1 might be the D (6 bases). The CDR3 bases are TGTGCCTGGAGTAGGGGGACCCACAGCAATGAGCAGTTCTTC. Translation gives CAWSRGTHSNEQFF.